Sequencing of this T cell receptor beta chain was carried out in a study of regulatory T cells in long-lasting Graves disease. Study at large: Freshly diagnosed Graves' patients had used antithyroid drugs for under 3 months.

Construction of the TCR beta libraries employed iRepertoire HTBI primers in conjunction with Arm-PCR of CDR3 regions. Methods used by the authors: In the combined samples, approximately 64 TRBV and 15 or so TRBJ segments were identified. TCRdb redid the calling of the multiplex PCR reads with MiXCR, one entry per CDR3 protein. TCRdb assigned the V and J calls; the authors' analysis was not used. Among approximately 560,000 distinct CDR3 sequences listed, approximately 16% were seen once. The V end was cut by 4 bases, the J end by 8 bases, with 15 bases between. From germline, CDR1 is DFQATT and CDR2 SNEGSKA (reference sequence). The CDR3 is made up of 14 amino acids. Stated time point: newly diagnosed GD, antithyroid drugs for less than 3 months. Following extraction of RNA from PBMCs, that RNA was used to make the TCR library. Patients with Graves' disease were diagnosed by American Thyroid Association guidelines.

These data also formed part of another study, on T cells in Graves' hyperthyroidism and ophthalmopathy. From that study: In patients aged 18 to 65, hyperthyroidism was newly diagnosed, with duration under 2 months.

The specimen comprised peripheral blood mononuclear cells (PBMCs), sampled at new diagnosis, from a patient treated with antithyroid drugs. The chain recombines TRBV20-1 with TRBJ1-6; D unresolved. The sequence was collected from a man aged 18 to 29 with Graves disease. CDR3 nucleotide sequence: TGCAGTGCTAAAAGCGGCAGGTCTGATTCACCCCTCCACTTT. Residues: CSAKSGRSDSPLHF.